Below, 23 T cell receptor beta chains from the same sample are listed, as sequenced in a study of blood T cell repertoires in COVID-19 (TCRdb year 2020). Library prep was done by the immunoSEQ multiplex PCR assay. Here the immuneACCESS table is served through TCRdb, limited to in-frame sequences with V and J called. Missing clones are a known gap in these copies; in checked studies unresolved V genes cover under half, and the rest lacks a known reason. The sample includes 170,000 or so clones, with over 70% observed a single time. Under 3.5% of the sample rests with the top ten. The sequenced sample was peripheral blood. The receptor set was obtained from a woman aged 55-70 years with acute or convalescent COVID-19.

The chain links TRBV3-1 (or the pseudogene TRBV3-2) to TRBJ2-1; TRBD2 matches 7 bases. V gave up 1 base and J gave up 4 bases; unmatched junction bases: 7. There are 16 residues in the CDR3. From germline, CDR1 is LGHDT and CDR2 YNNKEL (reference sequence). The CDR3 nucleotides read TGTGCCAGCAGCCAAGGGCTGCAGCGGGGATACAATGAGCAGTTCTTC. As protein: CASSQGLQRGYNEQFF.

This clone has just a few counts. The chain links TRBV7-9 to TRBJ1-2, with a weak D call TRBD1 (5 bases). Germline values: CDR1 SEHNR, CDR2 FQNEAQ (reference sequence). This CDR3 is built from 11 residues. Trimming took off 6 bases at V and 8 bases at J, with 10 bases between the two ends. The CDR3 is CASRGQGGYTF. The CDR3 DNA is TGTGCCAGCAGGGGGCAAGGAGGCTACACCTTC.

V usage is TRBV10-3 and J usage is TRBJ2-4; TRBD1 aligns across 9 bases. CDR1 ENHRY and CDR2 SYGVKD come from the germline V gene. The CDR3 is 14 amino acids. Losses at the gene ends were 5 bases for V and 8 bases for J; bases not matched to a gene: 7. CDR3 protein: CAISPGTGKDIQYF. In DNA form, the CDR3 reads TGTGCCATCAGTCCCGGGACAGGGAAAGACATTCAGTACTTC.

The rearrangement links TRBV5-4 to TRBJ2-7; 8 nucleotides align to TRBD2. Unmatched junction bases numbered 13, after V lost 3 bases and J lost 2 bases. The CDR3 covers 17 residues. CDR1 and CDR2 (germline): SGHNT, YYREEE (reference sequence). The CDR3 region is CASSSFAGGSVAYEQYF. In DNA form, the CDR3 reads TGTGCCAGCAGCTCCTTTGCGGGGGGTTCCGTAGCCTACGAGCAGTACTTC. The full variable domain, completed using reference TRBV5-4 and TRBJ2-7, is ETGVTQSPTHLIKTRGQQVTLRCSSQSGHNTVSWYQQALGQGPQFIFQYYREEENGRGNFPPRFSGLQFPNYSSELNVNALELDDSALYLCASSSFAGGSVAYEQYFGPGTRLTVT.

The sample holds one count of this clone. The chain employs TRBV11-2 and TRBJ1-4; the D gene is possibly TRBD1 (6 bases). V lost 5 bases to trimming and J lost 0 bases, with 16 bases between them. Germline CDR1 reads SGHAT; CDR2 reads FQNNGV. The CDR3 has 17 residues. CDR3 region: CASSTDRFPATNEKLFF. The CDR3 DNA reads as TGTGCCAGCAGCACAGACAGGTTTCCCGCAACTAATGAAAAACTGTTTTTT.

The V gene is TRBV10-3, the J gene TRBJ1-5; D unresolved. CDR1 is ENHRY, CDR2 SYGVKD, per germline. V lost 1 base and J lost 5, with 6 bases in between. This CDR3 contains 13 residues. CDR3 sequence (DNA): TGTGCCATCAGTGAGTTAAACTATCAGCCCCAGCATTTT. Protein product: CAISELNYQPQHF.

This clone has a handful of counts. The V and J genes are TRBV24-1 and TRBJ1-1; unclear D gene. Germline CDR1 and CDR2: KGHDR and SFDVKD. The CDR3 consists of 13 residues. The germline V and J ends were trimmed by 4 bases and 6 bases, with 11 bases remaining between them. CDR3 DNA sequence: TGTGCCACCAGTGAGGATGGAGGTGCTGAAGCTTTCTTT. It is translated as CATSEDGGAEAFF.

The chain uses TRBV11-2 and TRBJ2-3, with a weak D call TRBD1 (6 bases). Germline loops: CDR1 SGHAT, CDR2 FQNNGV. Trimming took off 6 bases at V and 0 bases at J, with 13 bases between the two ends. The CDR3 covers 15 residues. The CDR3 bases are TGTGCCAGCAGTTTATCCGGGACAAGCACAGATACGCAGTATTTT. It yields the protein CASSLSGTSTDTQYF.

V is TRBV3-1 (or the pseudogene TRBV3-2) and J is TRBJ1-3, with TRBD1 as a possible D gene (5 bases). The CDR3 length is 19 residues. V lost 4 bases, J lost 0 bases, and 22 bases lay in between. Germline-derived CDR1 and CDR2 are LGHDT and YNNKEL (reference sequence). As DNA, the CDR3 is TGTGCCAGCAGCCTGACATTGATAACTCGCGGGGGCTCTGGAAACACCATATATTTT. Protein sequence: CASSLTLITRGGSGNTIYF.

The rearrangement joins TRBV18 to TRBJ1-1; TRBD1 matches 7 bases. The CDR3 runs 13 residues. Germline V lookup: CDR1 KGHSH, CDR2 LQKENI. The trim removed 5 bases at V and 4 bases at J, leaving 4 bases unmatched. CDR3 in amino acids: CASSSTGFTEAFF. CDR3 nucleotide sequence: TGTGCCAGCTCATCGACAGGGTTCACTGAAGCTTTCTTT.

This chain uses TRBV6-5 with TRBJ2-3; D may be TRBD1 (6 bases). Germline V gene data show CDR1 as MNHEY and CDR2 as SVGAGI. Trimming left V 6 bases short and J 1 base short, with 11 bases between. The CDR3 sequence is 14 residues long. The CDR3 coding sequence is TGTGCCAGCAGGCAGGGGAAAGGCACAGATACGCAGTATTTT. Its translation is CASRQGKGTDTQYF.

V and J are TRBV6-2 or TRBV6-3 and TRBJ1-5; no clear D gene. V lost 5 bases to trimming and J lost 4 bases, with 12 bases between them. The CDR3 runs 14 residues. The V gene's germline CDR1 is MNHEY and CDR2 SVGEGT. In DNA, the CDR3 is TGTGCCAGCAGTCTCGGACTGGGAAATCAGCCCCAGCATTTT. Translating it yields CASSLGLGNQPQHF.

This clone was picked up a small number of times. The chain combines TRBV5-1 with TRBJ1-5; maybe TRBD1 (5 bases). CDR1 and CDR2 from the germline V gene are SGHRS and YFSETQ. Trimming removed 0 bases from V and 4 bases from J, with 11 bases in between. The length of the CDR3 is 15 residues. The CDR3 DNA follows: TGCGCCAGCAGCTTGGGGGACTTTTCTAATCAGCCCCAGCATTTT. It yields the protein CASSLGDFSNQPQHF.

The J gene is TRBJ1-4, the V gene TRBV7-9; tentative D call: TRBD1 (6 bases). This CDR3 comprises 16 residues. V was cut by 5 bases and J by 0 bases, with 13 bases left in between. Germline CDR1 is SEHNR and CDR2 is FQNEAQ (reference sequence). The CDR3 bases are TGTGCCAGCAGCCTTGGACAGCTTGCAACTAATGAAAAACTGTTTTTT. It codes for CASSLGQLATNEKLFF.

V usage is TRBV5-6 and J usage is TRBJ1-1; D remains unclear. Trimming shortened V by 5 bases and J by 8 bases, and 13 bases separated the two germline ends. CDR1 is SGHDT and CDR2 is YYEEEE in the germline V gene. The CDR3 is made up of 12 amino acids. The CDR3 DNA follows: TGTGCCAGCAGTCGATCAAGCCACGAAGCTTTCTTT. Protein product: CASSRSSHEAFF.

The count of this clone is one. The chain employs TRBV3-1 (or the pseudogene TRBV3-2) and TRBJ1-1; 8 nucleotides agree with TRBD1. The V gene's germline CDR1 is LGHDT and CDR2 YNNKEL (reference sequence). The CDR3 totals 15 residues. After removal of 3 bases from V and 5 bases from J, the junction contained 8 bases not matched to a gene. In DNA form, the CDR3 reads TGTGCCAGCAGCCATGCAGGGGGCGCAGGAACTGAAGCTTTCTTT. Protein sequence: CASSHAGGAGTEAFF.

The chain uses TRBV7-9 and TRBJ2-7, with D perhaps matching TRBD2 (6 bases). This CDR3 comprises 18 residues. The germline V gene encodes CDR1 SEHNR and CDR2 FQNEAQ (reference sequence). Trimming took off 1 base at V and 4 bases at J, with 23 bases between the two ends. In DNA, the CDR3 is TGTGCCAGCAGCTTAGTCCTCAGGAGAGAAACGGGGGAATACGAGCAGTACTTC. This translates into CASSLVLRRETGEYEQYF.

The DNA for the CDR3 is TGTGCCAGCAGTTACATCGCCAGGGGAGACCTCTACGAGCAGTACTTC. This codes for CASSYIARGDLYEQYF. The J gene is TRBJ2-7, the V gene TRBV6-5, with D perhaps TRBD1 (6 bases). The V and J ends lost 2 bases and 3 bases respectively, with 17 bases between them. Germline assignment: CDR1 MNHEY and CDR2 SVGAGI. The CDR3 loop spans 16 amino acids.

The V and J genes are TRBV19 and TRBJ1-6; 8 bases are a match to TRBD1. Germline CDR1 is LNHDA and CDR2 is SQIVND (reference sequence). V was pared by 9 bases and J by 8 bases, with 9 bases of the junction left unmatched. CDR3 length: 14 amino acids. CDR3 loop: CASKTGVGHSPLHF. The CDR3 DNA reads TGTGCCAGCAAGACAGGGGTCGGCCATTCACCCCTCCACTTT.

The gene calls are TRBV30 and TRBJ2-5; TRBD2 is a possible D gene (5 bases). The V gene lost 2 bases and the J gene lost 4 bases, with 23 bases spanning the gap. The germline V gene has CDR1 GTSNPN and CDR2 SVGIG (reference sequence). This CDR3 contains 17 residues. Here the CDR3 reads CAWSPPWALGEGETQYF. Here the CDR3 DNA reads TGTGCCTGGAGTCCCCCGTGGGCCCTCGGGGAAGGAGAGACCCAGTACTTC.

This clone was detected once. CDR3 sequence reads: CASSLAPSGGYTF. The DNA for the CDR3 is TGTGCCAGCAGCTTAGCGCCTTCGGGTGGCTACACCTTC. This chain joins TRBV7-9 and TRBJ1-2, with unresolved D. The germline CDR1 and CDR2 sequences are SEHNR and FQNEAQ (reference sequence). This CDR3 comprises 13 residues. Trimming shortened V by 0 bases and J by 7 bases, and 9 bases separated the two germline ends.

The CDR3: CASSTGTSTGELFF. For the CDR3, the DNA is TGCGCCAGCAGCACCGGGACAAGCACCGGGGAGCTGTTTTTT. The gene calls are TRBV5-1 and TRBJ2-2; maybe TRBD1 (6 bases). V lost 4 bases to trimming and J lost 4 bases, with 11 bases between them. CDR1 and CDR2 from the germline V gene are SGHRS and YFSETQ. The CDR3 contains 14 residues.

The chain employs TRBV9 and TRBJ2-3; no firm D call. Germline V gene sequence: CDR1 SGDLS, CDR2 YYNGEE. The V end lost 0 bases, the J end lost 2 bases, and 7 bases lay between the germline ends. The CDR3 is 14 residues long. CDR3 amino acids: CASSVGWATDTQYF. The CDR3 region has the DNA TGTGCCAGCAGCGTAGGCTGGGCCACAGATACGCAGTATTTT.